This passage covers 25 T cell receptor beta chains from one sample sequenced in a study of blood T cell repertoires in COVID-19 (dated by TCRdb to the early 2020s). Library preparation employed the immunoSEQ multiplex PCR assay. TCRdb took over this immuneACCESS table, retaining in-frame rearrangements with V and J assigned. Such tables are incomplete; in checked studies, under half of the missing clones stem from an unresolved V gene, and the remainder is unexplained. Across this sample there are 200,000 or so clones, with 89% seen only once. The biggest ten clones account for under 3% of the sample. Material for sequencing was PBMCs or T cells enriched from blood (not recorded which). The receptors come from a woman aged 40 to 50 with acute COVID-19.

The chain employs TRBV7-2 and TRBJ2-7; a possible D gene is TRBD2 (6 bases). This CDR3 has 14 amino acids. Germline V gene data show CDR1 as SGHTA and CDR2 as FQGNSA. Trimming left V 0 bases short and J 4 bases short, with 10 bases between. CDR3 in DNA: TGTGCCAGCAGCTTAGCGTTGCGGGATTACGAGCAGTACTTC. Protein sequence: CASSLALRDYEQYF.

The chain has TRBV19 and TRBJ2-6; TRBD1 matches at 7 bases. The V segment lost 4 bases and the J segment 3 bases; nucleotides outside the gene matches: 9. The CDR3 length is 17 residues. Germline V gene data show CDR1 as LNHDA and CDR2 as SQIVND (reference sequence). This CDR3 is CASSTLTGVGGANVLTF. CDR3 DNA: TGTGCCAGTAGTACACTCACAGGGGTAGGTGGGGCCAACGTCCTGACTTTC.

The gene calls are TRBV5-1 and TRBJ2-5; no reliable D call. This CDR3 spans 13 amino acids. Germline CDR1 reads SGHRS; CDR2 reads YFSETQ. V shed 0 bases and J shed 5 bases, with 8 bases lying between them. CDR3 nucleotide sequence: TGCGCCAGCAGCTTGGCTCCGTTGGAGACCCAGTACTTC. Translation gives CASSLAPLETQYF.

The chain couples TRBV5-1 to TRBJ1-4; the match to TRBD1 covers 10 bases. Trimming took 0 bases from V and 7 from J; bases not matched to a gene: 0. In germline, CDR1 is SGHRS, CDR2 YFSETQ. The CDR3 runs 14 residues. In DNA form, the CDR3 reads TGCGCCAGCAGCTTGGGGGACAGGGGTGAAAAACTGTTTTTT. Encoded protein: CASSLGDRGEKLFF.

The chain uses TRBV9 and TRBJ2-2, with D hard to call. Trimming shortened V by 0 bases and J by 7 bases, and 7 bases separated the two germline ends. This CDR3 comprises 13 residues. Germline CDR1 is SGDLS and CDR2 is YYNGEE. The CDR3 nucleotides read TGTGCCAGCAGCGTAGCTACAGTCGGGGAGCTGTTTTTT. Translation gives CASSVATVGELFF.

The V and J genes are TRBV14 and TRBJ1-3; D may be TRBD1 (6 bases). Trimming left V 1 base short and J 6 bases short, with 7 bases between. CDR1 is SGHDN and CDR2 is FVKESK in the germline V gene. The CDR3 contains 13 residues. The CDR3, as DNA: TGTGCCAGCAGCCAAGGACAGGCAAACACCATATATTTT. As protein: CASSQGQANTIYF.

This clone showed up just once. The genes are TRBV27 and TRBJ2-3; 8 nucleotides agree with TRBD2. V lost 4 bases and J lost 6; bases outside the gene matches: 6. This CDR3 comprises 14 residues. Germline V gene data show CDR1 as MNHEY and CDR2 as SMNVEV (reference sequence). The CDR3 coding sequence is TGTGCCAGCAGTTCGACTAGCGTAGGGGATACGCAGTATTTT. It encodes CASSSTSVGDTQYF.

The rearrangement joins TRBV9 to TRBJ2-1; possible D gene TRBD2, 5 bases. Trimming shortened V by 2 bases and J by 8 bases, and 17 bases separated the two germline ends. The CDR3 covers 15 residues. The germline V gene has CDR1 SGDLS and CDR2 YYNGEE. This CDR3 is CASSVSLTRGHEQFF. CDR3 sequence (DNA): TGTGCCAGCAGCGTTAGCCTCACTAGAGGTCATGAGCAGTTCTTC.

This sequence joins TRBV28 and TRBJ2-6, with D possibly matching TRBD1 (5 bases). The length of the CDR3 is 14 residues. V lost 8 bases to trimming and J lost 0 bases, with 8 bases between them. The germline V gene encodes CDR1 MDHEN and CDR2 SYDVKM. Here the CDR3 DNA reads TGTGCCAGCGCTCAGGGCTCTGGGGCCAACGTCCTGACTTTC. This gives the protein CASAQGSGANVLTF.

The chain has TRBV6-2 or TRBV6-3 and TRBJ1-2; perhaps TRBD1 as D (5 bases). Trimming took off 4 bases at V and 4 bases at J, with 16 bases between the two ends. Germline V gene sequence: CDR1 MNHEY, CDR2 SVGEGT. The CDR3 is 15 amino acids. The CDR3 DNA reads TGTGCCAGCAGTTTTGGCGGGGGTCGGAGCTATGGCTACACCTTC. Translation gives CASSFGGGRSYGYTF.

The V call is TRBV6-1, the J call TRBJ1-1; the match to TRBD1 covers 8 bases. CDR1 is MNHNS and CDR2 is SASEGT in the germline V gene. V lost 3 bases to trimming and J lost 1 base; unmatched junction nucleotides: 1. This CDR3 is 14 amino acids long. CDR3 nucleotides: TGTGCCAGCAGTGAGGACAGGGCGAACACTGAAGCTTTCTTT. Amino acid sequence: CASSEDRANTEAFF.

The chain joins TRBV9 to TRBJ2-1; D is undetermined. From germline, CDR1 is SGDLS and CDR2 YYNGEE. V dropped 0 bases and J dropped 0 bases, with 7 bases sitting between them. The CDR3 runs to 15 residues. The CDR3 DNA reads TGTGCCAGCAGCGTAGCTCTAAACTCCTACAATGAGCAGTTCTTC. Encoded protein: CASSVALNSYNEQFF.

The chain has TRBV18 and TRBJ2-5, with 8 positions matching TRBD2. Losses at the gene ends were 3 bases for V and 3 bases for J; bases not matched to a gene: 3. The V gene's germline CDR1 is KGHSH and CDR2 LQKENI. There are 14 residues in the CDR3. The CDR3 coding sequence is TGTGCCAGCTCACCCGGGACTAGTAAAGAGACCCAGTACTTC. This codes for CASSPGTSKETQYF.

The chain recombines TRBV3-1 (or the pseudogene TRBV3-2) with TRBJ2-1; 8 bases match TRBD2. Trimming cost V 3 bases and J 6 bases; bases outside gene matches: 10. CDR1 LGHDT and CDR2 YNNKEL come from the germline V gene (reference sequence). The CDR3 extends over 16 amino acids. CDR3 region: CASSHGPGGPGNEQFF. The CDR3 nucleotides read TGTGCCAGCAGCCACGGTCCGGGAGGGCCGGGCAATGAGCAGTTCTTC.

The V call is TRBV6-5, the J call TRBJ1-5; TRBD1 matches at 8 bases. The V gene end was trimmed by 6 bases and the J gene end by 6 bases; junction bases not matched to a gene: 7. Germline CDR1 and CDR2: MNHEY and SVGAGI. There are 14 residues in the CDR3. The CDR3 protein is CASSSDREGQPQHF. The CDR3 DNA is TGTGCCAGCAGCTCGGACAGGGAAGGTCAGCCCCAGCATTTT.

V and J are TRBV7-9 and TRBJ2-1, with D tentatively TRBD2 (6 bases). Trimming pared 6 bases from V and 5 bases from J, leaving 17 bases between. Germline V gives CDR1 SEHNR, CDR2 FQNEAQ (reference sequence). This CDR3 spans 15 amino acids. CDR3 in amino acids: CASRRGGGVNNEQFF. CDR3 DNA sequence: TGTGCCAGCAGAAGGGGTGGAGGGGTGAACAATGAGCAGTTCTTC. The complete variable domain, with remaining parts taken from reference TRBV7-9 and TRBJ2-1, reads DTGVSQNPRHKITKRGQNVTFRCDPISEHNRLYWYRQTLGQGPEFLTYFQNEAQLEKSRLLSDRFSAERPKGSFSTLEIQRTEQGDSAMYLCASRRGGGVNNEQFFGPGTRLTVL.

This clone was observed a handful of times. This chain uses TRBV19 with TRBJ2-7, with 8 bases lining up with TRBD1. Germline V gives CDR1 LNHDA, CDR2 SQIVND (reference sequence). The CDR3 runs to 16 residues. The V and J ends lost 1 base and 0 bases, in that order; junction bases with no gene match: 5. The CDR3 region is CASSIGTGGSSYEQYF. The CDR3 coding sequence is TGTGCCAGTAGTATAGGCACAGGGGGGAGCTCCTACGAGCAGTACTTC.

The V gene is TRBV4-1, the J gene TRBJ1-2; 7 bases are shared with TRBD1. This CDR3 has 16 residues. Germline lookup yields CDR1 MGHRA and CDR2 YSYEKL. V dropped 0 bases and J dropped 7; count of bases not matched to a gene: 11. Here the CDR3 DNA reads TGCGCCAGCAGCCAAGAGCTCCAGGGGGTCGTCGGTGGCTACACCTTC. It is translated as CASSQELQGVVGGYTF.

The rearrangement joins TRBV12-3 or TRBV12-4 to TRBJ2-4; tentatively, D is TRBD2 (5 bases). Deletions cut 4 bases from V and 6 bases from J, with 10 bases between. The CDR3 has 13 residues. The CDR3 DNA follows: TGTGCCAGCAGTTGGACTCCACTAAACATTCAGTACTTC. This sequence encodes CASSWTPLNIQYF.

This rearrangement joins TRBV5-1 to TRBJ2-2; 10 bases are a match to TRBD2. The CDR3 totals 15 residues. V was clipped by 4 bases and J by 6 bases; unmatched bases: 6. Germline V gives CDR1 SGHRS, CDR2 YFSETQ. CDR3 nucleotide sequence: TGCGCCAGCAGCGAGGTAGCGGGAGGCGCCGGGGAGCTGTTTTTT. Translation: CASSEVAGGAGELFF.

The genes are TRBV11-2 and TRBJ1-1, with D uncertain. The germline V and J ends were trimmed by 0 bases and 4 bases, with 9 bases remaining between them. The germline V gene has CDR1 SGHAT and CDR2 FQNNGV. The CDR3 runs to 14 residues. The CDR3 sequence is CASSLEVTRTEAFF. For the CDR3, the DNA is TGTGCCAGCAGCTTAGAAGTCACACGCACTGAAGCTTTCTTT.

The chain combines TRBV7-8 with TRBJ2-7, with D uncertain. CDR1 SGHVS and CDR2 FQNEAQ come from the germline V gene. Trimming pared 2 bases from V and 3 bases from J, leaving 11 bases between. The CDR3 loop spans 14 amino acids. This CDR3 reads CASSLSGRSYEQYF. CDR3 bases: TGTGCCAGCAGCTTAAGTGGCAGAAGCTACGAGCAGTACTTC.

This chain uses TRBV6-5 with TRBJ1-2; 8 positions agree with TRBD1. There are 14 residues in the CDR3. V dropped 4 bases and J dropped 7; count of bases not matched to a gene: 8. Germline-derived CDR1 and CDR2 are MNHEY and SVGAGI. DNA of the CDR3: TGTGCCAGCAGTTCGACAGGGGAAGTGGGTGGCTACACCTTC. This translates into CASSSTGEVGGYTF.

The chain carries TRBV9 and TRBJ2-3, with D unclear. The CDR3 is made up of 14 amino acids. Trimming stripped 1 base from V and 2 bases from J, with 8 bases between. The V gene's germline CDR1 is SGDLS and CDR2 YYNGEE. The CDR3 DNA is TGTGCCAGCAGCGTAACCGGTTTCACAGATACGCAGTATTTT. Amino acids: CASSVTGFTDTQYF.

This rearrangement joins TRBV3-1 (or the pseudogene TRBV3-2) to TRBJ2-3, with 11 positions matching TRBD2. The CDR3 loop spans 18 amino acids. In germline, CDR1 is LGHDT, CDR2 YNNKEL (reference sequence). V lost 3 bases, J lost 6 bases, and 14 bases stayed unmatched. CDR3 DNA sequence: TGTGCCAGCAGCCAGGCCCCGGGACTAGCGGTGGGACCGGATACGCAGTATTTT. Residues: CASSQAPGLAVGPDTQYF.